This T cell receptor beta chain was sequenced during a study of CD8+CD57+ T cells in acquired aplastic anemia. Overall study: The sorted CD4+ and CD8+ cells yielded an average around 3.2 ug of DNA.

For CDR3 and TCR beta VDJ profiling, genomic DNA was the template used. From the reads, TCRdb called clonotypes with MiXCR, one entry per CDR3 protein. The sample has 400,000 to 600,000 distinct CDR3 sequences, around 33% seen once. The CDR3 length is 17 residues. J lost 0 bases, V lost 5 bases, and 9 bases had no gene match. Germline CDR1 is SGHAT and CDR2 is FQNNGV. In this sample, this clonotype turned up a few times. It was patients with CD8+CD57+ cell expansion by flow cytometry who were chosen for sequencing. The V call is TRBV11-2, the J call TRBJ2-7; 11 bases match TRBD1. Sequenced: sorted CD4+, CD8+, or CD8+CD57+ T cells (not recorded which) from PBMCs. The sequence came from a human donor with aplastic anemia. CDR3 bases: TGTGCCAGCAGCGGGGGACAGGGGGGAAGAAGCTCCTACGAGCAGTACTTC. This sequence encodes CASSGGQGGRSSYEQYF.